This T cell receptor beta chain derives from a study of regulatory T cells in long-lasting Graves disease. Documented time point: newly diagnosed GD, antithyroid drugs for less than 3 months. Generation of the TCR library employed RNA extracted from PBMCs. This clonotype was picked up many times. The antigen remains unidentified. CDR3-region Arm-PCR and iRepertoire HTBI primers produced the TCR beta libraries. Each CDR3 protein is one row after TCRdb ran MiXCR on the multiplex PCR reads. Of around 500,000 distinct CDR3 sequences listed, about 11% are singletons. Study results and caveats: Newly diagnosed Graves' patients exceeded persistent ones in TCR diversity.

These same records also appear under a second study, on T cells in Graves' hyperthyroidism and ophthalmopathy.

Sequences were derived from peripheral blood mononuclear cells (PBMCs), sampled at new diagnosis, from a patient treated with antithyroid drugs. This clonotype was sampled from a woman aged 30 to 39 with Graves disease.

The CDR3 DNA reads TGTGCCAGCTGCGTCCGGGGGAATCAGCCCCAGCATTTT. This translates into CASCVRGNQPQHF. J is TRBJ1-5 and V is TRBV12-3 or TRBV12-4, with D perhaps matching TRBD1 (5 bases). The CDR3 length is 13 residues. V gave up 8 bases and J gave up 4 bases, with 12 bases separating them.